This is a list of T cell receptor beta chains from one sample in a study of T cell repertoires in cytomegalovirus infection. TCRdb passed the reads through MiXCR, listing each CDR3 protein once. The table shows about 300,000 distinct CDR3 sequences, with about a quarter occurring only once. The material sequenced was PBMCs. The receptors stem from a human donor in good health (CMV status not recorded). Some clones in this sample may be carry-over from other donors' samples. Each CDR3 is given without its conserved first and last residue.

CDR3: SAVTSGGETQY; length: 11; V: TRBV29-1
CDR3: ASRPSPGSTNYNEQF; length: 15; V: TRBV28
CDR3: AITAGEDGYT; length: 10; V: TRBV10-3
CDR3: ASSLRLAEGNTQY; length: 13; V: TRBV7-2
CDR3: ASSRGAGTGELF; length: 12; V: TRBV7-2
CDR3: ASSLLFQGREQY; length: 12; V: TRBV11-2
CDR3: ASGGAGEAF; length: 9; V: TRBV2
CDR3: ASSDRQAQGNTEAF; length: 14; V: TRBV3-1
CDR3: ASSLAITAGGNAF; length: 13; V: TRBV5-1
CDR3: ASRVPPGRPDTGELF; length: 15; V: TRBV2
CDR3: ASRPRGSGNQPQH; length: 13; V: TRBV19
CDR3: SATKRSGAYEQY; length: 12; V: TRBV20-1
CDR3: ASSLTGGYGYT; length: 11; V: TRBV28
CDR3: ARRSGAGDEQF; length: 11; V: TRBV7-3
CDR3: ASSPSGGDEQF; length: 11; V: TRBV11-1
CDR3: SASRVNTEAF; length: 10; V: TRBV20-1
CDR3: ASSLVGRAYEQY; length: 12; V: TRBV11-2
CDR3: ASSVTSGQHSPLH; length: 13; V: TRBV7-3
CDR3: ASSLVLALAKNIQY; length: 14; V: TRBV7-9
CDR3: ASIPGTQRGRETQY; length: 14; V: TRBV2
CDR3: ASSQPRDRGSYEQY; length: 14; V: TRBV6-2/TRBV6-3
CDR3: ASRAGQGVTGELF; length: 13; V: TRBV28
CDR3: ASSPGRGLSIDEQF; length: 14; V: TRBV11-1
CDR3: ASSLGSGDYGYT; length: 12; V: TRBV12-3/TRBV12-4
CDR3: ASTLSGTGANVLT; length: 13; V: TRBV28
CDR3: AISEEVGLSYEQY; length: 13; V: TRBV10-3
CDR3: SAILGTGVTEAF; length: 12; V: TRBV20-1
CDR3: ASSFRLAGGHTYEQY; length: 15; V: TRBV7-2
CDR3: ASSSTGVTSYEQY; length: 13; V: TRBV7-8
CDR3: ASWRGGTGELF; length: 11; V: TRBV28
CDR3: ASSLKGSVQPQH; length: 12; V: TRBV7-2
CDR3: ASFTPGRTNYGYT; length: 13; V: TRBV6-2/TRBV6-3
CDR3: ASGGTSGRDWSYNEQF; length: 16; V: TRBV2
CDR3: ASRHIPPGPGELF; length: 13; V: TRBV11-2
CDR3: ASSLGGWTEAF; length: 11; V: TRBV5-1
CDR3: ASTEPGNYGYT; length: 11; V: TRBV7-2
CDR3: SARRSGELF; length: 9; V: TRBV20-1
CDR3: ASSTFMGGQY; length: 10; V: TRBV9
CDR3: ASSSQRTRLTYEQY; length: 14; V: TRBV12-3/TRBV12-4
CDR3: ASSLSLTPRGAVYNEQF; length: 17; V: TRBV28
CDR3: STRTGGLGNYGYT; length: 13; V: TRBV29-1
CDR3: AWDRSRGGQPQH; length: 12; V: TRBV30
CDR3: ASSPDRRYQPQH; length: 12; V: TRBV12-3/TRBV12-4
CDR3: SVTRDSTDTQY; length: 11; V: TRBV29-1
CDR3: ASSTGARGTEAF; length: 12; V: TRBV12-3/TRBV12-4
CDR3: AISELTGNTIY; length: 11; V: TRBV10-3